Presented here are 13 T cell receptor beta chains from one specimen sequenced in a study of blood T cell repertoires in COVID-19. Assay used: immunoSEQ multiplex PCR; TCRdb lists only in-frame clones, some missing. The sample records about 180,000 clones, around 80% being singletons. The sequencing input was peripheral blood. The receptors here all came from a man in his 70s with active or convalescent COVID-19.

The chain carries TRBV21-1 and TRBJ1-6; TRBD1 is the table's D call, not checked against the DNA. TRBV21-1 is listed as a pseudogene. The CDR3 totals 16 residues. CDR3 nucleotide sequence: TGTGCCAGCAGCAAAGCGTTTGCAGGGTTAAATTCACCCCTCCACTTT. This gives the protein CASSKAFAGLNSPLHF.

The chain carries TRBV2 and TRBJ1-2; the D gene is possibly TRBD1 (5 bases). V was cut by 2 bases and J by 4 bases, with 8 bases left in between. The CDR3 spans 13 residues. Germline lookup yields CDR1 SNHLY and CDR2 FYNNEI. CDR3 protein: CASSEQGLYGYTF. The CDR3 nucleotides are TGTGCCAGCAGTGAACAGGGCCTCTATGGCTACACCTTC.

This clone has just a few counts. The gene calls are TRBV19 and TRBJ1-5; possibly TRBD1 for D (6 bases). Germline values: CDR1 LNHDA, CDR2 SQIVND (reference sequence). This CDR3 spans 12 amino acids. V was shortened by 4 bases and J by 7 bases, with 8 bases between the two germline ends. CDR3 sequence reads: CASSTGDQPQHF. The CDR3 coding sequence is TGTGCCAGTAGTACAGGGGACCAGCCCCAGCATTTT. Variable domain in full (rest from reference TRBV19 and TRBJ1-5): DGGITQSPKYLFRKEGQNVTLSCEQNLNHDAMYWYRQDPGQGLRLIYYSQIVNDFQKGDIAEGYSVSREKKESFPLTVTSAQKNPTAFYLCASSTGDQPQHFGDGTRLSIL.

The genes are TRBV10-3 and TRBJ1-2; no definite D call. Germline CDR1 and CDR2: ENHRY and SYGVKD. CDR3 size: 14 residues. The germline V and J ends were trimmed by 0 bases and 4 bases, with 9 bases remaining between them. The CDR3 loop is CAISESITAYGYTF. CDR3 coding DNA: TGTGCCATCAGTGAGTCGATCACTGCCTATGGCTACACCTTC.

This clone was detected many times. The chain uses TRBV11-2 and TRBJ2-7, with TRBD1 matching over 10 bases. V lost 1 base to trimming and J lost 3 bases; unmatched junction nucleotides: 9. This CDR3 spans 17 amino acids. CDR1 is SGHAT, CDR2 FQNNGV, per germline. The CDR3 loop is CASSLVGGTGDGYEQYF. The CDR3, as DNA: TGTGCCAGCAGCTTAGTAGGGGGGACAGGGGACGGCTACGAGCAGTACTTC.

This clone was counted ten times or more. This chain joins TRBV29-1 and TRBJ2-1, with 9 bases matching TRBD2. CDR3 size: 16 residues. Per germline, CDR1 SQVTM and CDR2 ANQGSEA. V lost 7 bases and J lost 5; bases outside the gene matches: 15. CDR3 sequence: CSAHGPASGTDNEQFF. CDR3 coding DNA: TGCAGCGCCCACGGGCCAGCTAGCGGGACTGACAATGAGCAGTTCTTC.

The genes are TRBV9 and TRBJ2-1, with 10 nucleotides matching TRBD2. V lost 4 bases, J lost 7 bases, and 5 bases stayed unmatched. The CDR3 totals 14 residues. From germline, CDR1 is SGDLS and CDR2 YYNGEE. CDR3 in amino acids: CASSPSGSGNEQFF. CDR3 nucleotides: TGTGCCAGCAGCCCTAGCGGGAGTGGAAATGAGCAGTTCTTC.

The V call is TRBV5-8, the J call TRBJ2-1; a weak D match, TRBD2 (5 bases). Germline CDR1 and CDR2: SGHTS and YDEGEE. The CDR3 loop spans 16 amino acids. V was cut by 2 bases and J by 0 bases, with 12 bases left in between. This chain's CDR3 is CASSFQLGSSYNEQFF. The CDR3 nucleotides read TGTGCCAGCAGCTTCCAACTAGGGAGCTCCTACAATGAGCAGTTCTTC.

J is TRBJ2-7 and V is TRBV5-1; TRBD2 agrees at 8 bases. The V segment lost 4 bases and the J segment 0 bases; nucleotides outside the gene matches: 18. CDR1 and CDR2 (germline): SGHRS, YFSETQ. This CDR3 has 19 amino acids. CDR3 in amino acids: CASSPGPTGGGTSSYEQYF. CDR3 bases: TGCGCCAGCAGCCCGGGCCCGACGGGAGGGGGGACTAGCTCCTACGAGCAGTACTTC.

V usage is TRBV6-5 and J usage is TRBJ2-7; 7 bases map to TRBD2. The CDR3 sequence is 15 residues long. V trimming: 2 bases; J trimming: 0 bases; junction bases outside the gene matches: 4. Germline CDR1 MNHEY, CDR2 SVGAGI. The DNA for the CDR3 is TGTGCCAGCAGTTACGGCCGGGAGGCCTCCTACGAGCAGTACTTC. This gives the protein CASSYGREASYEQYF.

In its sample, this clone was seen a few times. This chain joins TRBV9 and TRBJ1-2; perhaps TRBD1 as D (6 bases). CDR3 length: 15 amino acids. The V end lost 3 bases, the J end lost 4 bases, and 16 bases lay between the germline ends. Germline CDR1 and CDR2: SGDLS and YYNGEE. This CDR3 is CASSEGTGHAYGYTF. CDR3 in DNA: TGTGCCAGCAGCGAGGGGACGGGACATGCCTATGGCTACACCTTC.

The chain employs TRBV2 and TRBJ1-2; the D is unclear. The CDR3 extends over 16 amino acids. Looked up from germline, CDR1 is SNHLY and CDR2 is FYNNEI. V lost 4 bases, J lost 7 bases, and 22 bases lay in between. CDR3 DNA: TGTGCCAGCAGTGCCACACTTCTCTGGGCGTCCCGTGGCTACACCTTC. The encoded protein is CASSATLLWASRGYTF.

The chain's CDR3 is CASSQSKRADYTDTQYF. CDR3 DNA: TGTGCCAGCAGCCAGTCGAAGAGGGCGGACTACACAGATACGCAGTATTTT. V is TRBV3-1 (or the pseudogene TRBV3-2) and J is TRBJ2-3; tentative D call: TRBD2 (6 bases). Trimming stripped 3 bases from V and 2 bases from J, with 18 bases between. From germline, CDR1 is LGHDT and CDR2 YNNKEL (reference sequence). The CDR3 is made up of 17 amino acids.